This T cell receptor (beta chain) was obtained from a study of PD-1 and CTLA-4 blockade in melanoma. This clone was counted only a few times. This CDR3 comprises 14 residues. CDR1 MGHRA and CDR2 YSYEKL come from the germline V gene. V was shortened by 0 bases and J by 7 bases, with 12 bases between the two germline ends. The repertoire was sequenced with immunoSEQ multiplex PCR; TCRdb's copy has only in-frame clones and lacks some. The profile shows about 16,000 clones, less than 85% of them singletons. This rearrangement joins TRBV4-1 to TRBJ1-1; D gene ambiguous. Source: CD8+ T cells from peripheral blood, taken from a patient given anti-PD-1 treatment. The sequence came from a human donor with melanoma. This CDR3 is CASSQEAPFFEAFF. In nucleotides, the CDR3 is TGCGCCAGCAGCCAAGAAGCCCCCTTTTTTGAAGCTTTCTTT.